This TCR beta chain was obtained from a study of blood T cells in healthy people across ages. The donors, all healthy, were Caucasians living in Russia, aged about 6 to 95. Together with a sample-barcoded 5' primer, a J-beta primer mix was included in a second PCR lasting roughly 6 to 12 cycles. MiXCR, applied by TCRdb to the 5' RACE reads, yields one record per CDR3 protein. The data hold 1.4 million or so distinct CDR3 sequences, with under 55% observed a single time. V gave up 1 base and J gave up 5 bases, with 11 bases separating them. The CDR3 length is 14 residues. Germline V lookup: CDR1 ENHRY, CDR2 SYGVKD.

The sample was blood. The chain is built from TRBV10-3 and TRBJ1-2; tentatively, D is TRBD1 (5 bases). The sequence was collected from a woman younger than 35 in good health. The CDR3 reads CAISEFEGVYGYTF. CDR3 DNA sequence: TGTGCCATCAGTGAGTTTGAAGGGGTATATGGCTACACCTTC.